The source of this T cell receptor beta chain is a study of cytomegalovirus exposure and HLA in healthy donors. Trimming removed 6 bases from V and 1 base from J, with 15 bases in between. Germline CDR1 and CDR2: MNHEY and SVGAGI. The CDR3 is 15 residues long. 13 Jbeta primers and 60 Vbeta primers were used for the PCR. Sequenced by immunoSEQ multiplex PCR; TCRdb stores in-frame clones only, minus some. The sample lists around 200,000 clones, 75% to 85% occurring once. Sequencing input: PBMCs. V and J are TRBV6-5 and TRBJ1-1; D possibly corresponds to TRBD1 (6 bases). This TCR derives from a woman aged 18-29 years in good health and CMV-seronegative. The CDR3 loop is CASRSEDRPNTEAFF. CDR3 coding DNA: TGTGCCAGCAGATCCGAGGACAGACCGAACACTGAAGCTTTCTTT.